This is a list of T cell receptor beta chains from one sample in a study of T cells in Graves' hyperthyroidism and ophthalmopathy. TCRdb reprocessed the multiplex PCR reads via MiXCR and lists one record per CDR3 protein. The sample consists of 640,000 or so distinct CDR3 sequences, 13% to 15% of them appearing once. Sequencing was performed on blood. The source of these receptors is a woman aged 18 to 35 with Graves' ophthalmopathy. The CDR3 runs from the conserved cysteine through the conserved F or W. Each record gives: CDR3 length, clone size, D gene, J gene, V gene, CDR3 protein, CDR3 DNA. D genes are given only for firm matches. Part of the rows lack a size; the others show once, few, many or a class for expanded clones.

15,many,.,TRBJ1-1,TRBV5-1,CASSLDGTGNTEAFF,TGCGCCAGCAGCTTAGACGGGACGGGGAACACTGAAGCTTTCTTT
15,many,.,TRBJ2-1,TRBV20-1,CSALGRTSLLNEQFF,TGCAGTGCCCTAGGAAGAACTAGCCTTCTCAATGAGCAGTTCTTC
14,many,.,TRBJ2-2,TRBV12-3/TRBV12-4,CASSFWGASSELFF,TGTGCCAGCAGTTTCTGGGGAGCGAGCTCAGAGCTGTTTTTT
15,many,TRBD2,TRBJ2-2,TRBV7-2,CASPSSGANTGELFF,TGTGCCAGCCCCAGTAGCGGGGCGAACACCGGGGAGCTGTTTTTT
14,many,TRBD1,TRBJ2-1,TRBV11-3,CASRPGQASNEQFF,TGTGCCAGCAGACCGGGACAGGCCTCGAATGAGCAGTTCTTC
13,many,.,TRBJ1-1,TRBV30,CAWSVGQTTEAFF,TGTGCCTGGAGTGTAGGGCAGACCACTGAAGCTTTCTTT
16,.,.,TRBJ1-6,TRBV20-1,CSARRKFSSYNSPLHF,TGCAGTGCTAGAAGGAAGTTTAGCTCCTATAATTCACCCCTCCACTTT
15,.,.,TRBJ1-3,TRBV9,CASSVAPTVGNTIYF,TGTGCCAGCAGCGTAGCGCCAACAGTGGGAAACACCATATATTTT
14,many,.,TRBJ1-1,TRBV7-2,CASSFTSLETEAFF,TGTGCCAGCAGCTTCACCAGCCTCGAGACTGAAGCTTTCTTT
13,.,.,TRBJ2-6,TRBV25-1,CASLLSGANVLTF,TGTGCCAGCCTCCTCTCTGGGGCCAACGTCCTGACTTTC
15,few,.,TRBJ1-6,TRBV6-1,CASSEVAGGDSPLHF,TGTGCCAGCAGTGAAGTGGCGGGTGGGGATTCACCCCTCCACTTT
14,many,TRBD1,TRBJ2-1,TRBV29-1,CSYIWLGQGDEQFF,TGCAGCTATATTTGGTTGGGACAGGGCGATGAGCAGTTCTTC
13,.,.,TRBJ2-1,TRBV4-1,CASSPDQRNEQFF,TGCGCCAGCAGCCCGGACCAACGAAATGAGCAGTTCTTC
14,many,.,TRBJ2-1,TRBV7-8,CASSLPRDASEQFF,TGTGCCAGCAGCCTCCCCCGGGACGCCAGTGAGCAGTTCTTC